A selection of T cell receptor beta chains follows, all from one sample in a study of T cell repertoires in cytomegalovirus infection. TCRdb called the reads again in MiXCR, with one record for every CDR3 protein. The data hold about 100,000 distinct CDR3 sequences, with 20% to 30% observed a single time. Sequenced material: CD8+ T cells from PBMCs. The receptors shown here come from a human donor in good health (CMV status not recorded). Some clones in this sample may be carry-over from other donors' samples. Each CDR3 is given with its conserved first and last residue. Each record gives: D gene, V gene, clone size, J gene, CDR3 protein, CDR3 DNA. D genes are given only for firm matches. The size field is filled for only some rows; it gives once, few, many or a size class.

d_call: .; v_call: TRBV6-8; clone_size: .; j_call: TRBJ2-2; cdr3_aa: CASSYARRTGELFF; cdr3_nt: TGTGCCAGCAGTTACGCAAGAAGAACCGGGGAGCTGTTTTTT
d_call: .; v_call: TRBV4-3; clone_size: .; j_call: TRBJ1-1; cdr3_aa: CASSQEAGDEAFF; cdr3_nt: TGCGCCAGCAGCCAAGAGGCGGGGGATGAAGCTTTCTTT
d_call: TRBD2; v_call: TRBV20-1; clone_size: few; j_call: TRBJ2-1; cdr3_aa: CSARGETSGYNEQFF; cdr3_nt: TGCAGTGCTAGAGGGGAGACTAGCGGTTACAATGAGCAGTTCTTC
d_call: .; v_call: TRBV11-1; clone_size: .; j_call: TRBJ2-7; cdr3_aa: CASAGWGYEQYF; cdr3_nt: TGTGCCAGCGCCGGCTGGGGATACGAGCAGTACTTC
d_call: TRBD1; v_call: TRBV11-2; clone_size: many; j_call: TRBJ2-1; cdr3_aa: CASSSDRGLGNEQFF; cdr3_nt: TGTGCCAGCAGCTCGGACAGGGGCCTGGGGAATGAGCAGTTCTTC
d_call: .; v_call: TRBV9; clone_size: .; j_call: TRBJ2-3; cdr3_aa: CASSVITDTQYF; cdr3_nt: TGTGCCAGCAGCGTGATCACAGATACGCAGTATTTT
d_call: .; v_call: TRBV6-1; clone_size: many; j_call: TRBJ1-1; cdr3_aa: CASGTLLGGFGGTFF; cdr3_nt: TGTGCCAGCGGGACTTTACTGGGAGGGTTCGGAGGAACTTTCTTT
d_call: TRBD2; v_call: TRBV10-3; clone_size: .; j_call: TRBJ2-1; cdr3_aa: CAINTVGTSGNNEQFF; cdr3_nt: TGTGCCATCAACACCGTTGGGACTAGCGGTAACAATGAGCAGTTCTTC
d_call: .; v_call: TRBV11-2; clone_size: few; j_call: TRBJ1-1; cdr3_aa: CASSLDERQGLMNTEAFF; cdr3_nt: TGTGCCAGCAGCTTAGATGAGAGGCAGGGACTCATGAACACTGAAGCTTTCTTT
d_call: .; v_call: TRBV7-9; clone_size: .; j_call: TRBJ2-7; cdr3_aa: CASSGDGAYEQYF; cdr3_nt: TGTGCCAGCAGCGGGGACGGGGCCTACGAGCAGTACTTC
d_call: TRBD1; v_call: TRBV29-1; clone_size: .; j_call: TRBJ2-1; cdr3_aa: CSVESWQGAGNEQFF; cdr3_nt: TGCAGCGTTGAAAGCTGGCAGGGGGCTGGCAATGAGCAGTTCTTC
d_call: .; v_call: TRBV28; clone_size: few; j_call: TRBJ1-6; cdr3_aa: CASSFRVGADSPLHF; cdr3_nt: TGTGCCAGCAGTTTTCGCGTCGGGGCGGATTCACCCCTCCACTTT
d_call: .; v_call: TRBV9; clone_size: .; j_call: TRBJ1-6; cdr3_aa: CASSVEGTLSYNSPLHF; cdr3_nt: TGTGCCAGCAGCGTAGAAGGGACCCTCTCCTATAATTCACCCCTCCACTTT
d_call: .; v_call: TRBV6-2/TRBV6-3; clone_size: few; j_call: TRBJ2-6; cdr3_aa: CASSYDSGANVLTF; cdr3_nt: TGTGCCAGCAGTTACGACTCTGGGGCCAACGTCCTGACTTTC
d_call: .; v_call: TRBV28; clone_size: few; j_call: TRBJ2-7; cdr3_aa: CASSLWGAVSSYEQYF; cdr3_nt: TGTGCCAGCAGTTTATGGGGGGCAGTTTCTTCCTACGAGCAGTACTTC
d_call: .; v_call: TRBV28; clone_size: few; j_call: TRBJ1-4; cdr3_aa: CASTLWRETNEKLFF; cdr3_nt: TGTGCCAGCACGCTATGGCGGGAAACTAATGAAAAACTGTTTTTT
d_call: .; v_call: TRBV27; clone_size: .; j_call: TRBJ1-2; cdr3_aa: CASSLRGVNGYTF; cdr3_nt: TGTGCCAGCAGTTTGCGGGGAGTGAATGGCTACACCTTC
d_call: .; v_call: TRBV28; clone_size: few; j_call: TRBJ2-2; cdr3_aa: CASASTYTGELFF; cdr3_nt: TGTGCCAGCGCCTCAACCTACACCGGGGAGCTGTTTTTT
d_call: TRBD1; v_call: TRBV7-2; clone_size: .; j_call: TRBJ1-4; cdr3_aa: CASSFGQGLFF; cdr3_nt: TGTGCCAGCAGCTTTGGACAGGGACTGTTTTTT
d_call: .; v_call: TRBV7-6; clone_size: few; j_call: TRBJ2-3; cdr3_aa: CASSPGVDTQYF; cdr3_nt: TGTGCCAGCAGCCCCGGAGTCGATACGCAGTATTTT
d_call: .; v_call: TRBV19; clone_size: few; j_call: TRBJ2-4; cdr3_aa: CASSTGENIQYF; cdr3_nt: TGTGCCAGTAGTACAGGGGAAAACATTCAGTACTTC
d_call: TRBD1; v_call: TRBV23-1; clone_size: few; j_call: TRBJ1-4; cdr3_aa: CASSPPDRVEKLFF; cdr3_nt: TGCGCCAGCAGCCCCCCGGACAGGGTTGAAAAACTGTTTTTT
d_call: .; v_call: TRBV6-6; clone_size: .; j_call: TRBJ2-7; cdr3_aa: CASSYSGRFSYEQYF; cdr3_nt: TGTGCCAGCAGTTACTCAGGAAGATTCTCCTACGAGCAGTACTTC
d_call: .; v_call: TRBV4-2; clone_size: many; j_call: TRBJ1-1; cdr3_aa: CASSPGDLTEAFF; cdr3_nt: TGTGCCAGCAGCCCAGGGGACCTCACTGAAGCTTTCTTT
d_call: .; v_call: TRBV3-1; clone_size: .; j_call: TRBJ1-1; cdr3_aa: CASSAGGGNTEAFF; cdr3_nt: TGTGCCAGCAGCGCCGGAGGAGGGAACACTGAAGCTTTCTTT
d_call: .; v_call: TRBV19; clone_size: few; j_call: TRBJ1-6; cdr3_aa: CASSIGTENSPLHF; cdr3_nt: TGTGCCAGTAGTATAGGAACAGAAAATTCACCCCTCCACTTT
d_call: TRBD1; v_call: TRBV4-1; clone_size: few; j_call: TRBJ2-7; cdr3_aa: CASSQDGGQAYYEQYF; cdr3_nt: TGCGCCAGCAGCCAAGATGGGGGACAGGCTTACTACGAGCAGTACTTC
d_call: TRBD1; v_call: TRBV7-8; clone_size: many; j_call: TRBJ1-3; cdr3_aa: CASSSLDRGLSGNTIYF; cdr3_nt: TGTGCCAGCAGCTCTCTGGACAGGGGATTATCTGGAAACACCATATATTTT
d_call: .; v_call: TRBV2; clone_size: few; j_call: TRBJ2-1; cdr3_aa: CASLNRDFNEQFF; cdr3_nt: TGTGCCAGCCTGAATCGGGACTTCAATGAGCAGTTCTTC
d_call: TRBD1; v_call: TRBV7-8; clone_size: few; j_call: TRBJ1-2; cdr3_aa: CASSRPAGTGQNYGYTF; cdr3_nt: TGTGCCAGCAGCCGACCCGCAGGGACAGGTCAAAACTATGGCTACACCTTC
d_call: TRBD2; v_call: TRBV5-4; clone_size: .; j_call: TRBJ2-7; cdr3_aa: CASRYGTSSTYEQYF; cdr3_nt: TGTGCCAGCAGATATGGGACTAGCAGCACCTACGAGCAGTACTTC
d_call: .; v_call: TRBV7-9; clone_size: .; j_call: TRBJ1-1; cdr3_aa: CASSGQGETEAFF; cdr3_nt: TGTGCCTCTTCCGGGCAGGGTGAGACTGAAGCTTTCTTT
d_call: .; v_call: TRBV18; clone_size: .; j_call: TRBJ1-1; cdr3_aa: CASSPSDGAETAEAFF; cdr3_nt: TGTGCCAGCTCACCTTCCGACGGGGCAGAGACAGCCGAAGCTTTCTTT